This entry features one T cell receptor beta chain sequence. Its specificity is not known. The data derive from a study of shared clonotypes between healthy human individuals. Findings and limits, study-wide: Genetic and exposure-history diversity was limited by the few donors.

The CDR3 is 14 residues long. CDR1 is SGHRS and CDR2 is YFSETQ in the germline V gene. With V trimmed by 0 bases and J by 11 bases, 4 bases remained unmatched. Profiled with immunoSEQ multiplex PCR; TCRdb holds only in-frame clones, not every one. The sample has about 1.1 million clones, about 80% seen once; the top ten hold 0.52%. Sequences were obtained from memory CD4+ T cells from PBMCs. Subset meaning: CD45RA-negative fraction. The clonotype was recovered from a man aged 18 to 35 in good health. Some clones in this sample may be carry-over from other donors' samples. This chain uses TRBV5-1 with TRBJ1-6, with 8 bases identical to TRBD1. The CDR3 sequence: CASSLGLQGAPLHF. The CDR3 DNA reads TGCGCCAGCAGCTTGGGGTTACAGGGGGCACCCCTCCACTTT.